Each of the 30 T cell receptor beta chains below was sequenced from the same sample in a study of PD-1 blockade in classical Hodgkin lymphoma. Brentuximab vedotin exposure varied among the patients, all of whom had relapsed after autologous stem cell transplantation. TCRdb keeps only in-frame clones here, not all; method: immunoSEQ multiplex PCR. The profile shows about 14,000 clones, about 83% of them singletons. This specimen consisted of peripheral blood mononuclear cells (PBMCs), obtained before the second cycle of nivolumab. The source of these receptors is a human donor with classical Hodgkin lymphoma.

Points on this clone: Relative to the germline gene, one junction end is altered; a read error may explain this. The gene calls are TRBV19 and TRBJ1-2; D unclear. Germline CDR1 reads LNHDA; CDR2 reads SQIVND (reference sequence). The length of the CDR3 is 13 residues. CDR3 sequence reads: CASKFGPYYGYTF. For the CDR3, the DNA is TGTGCGAGTAAATTCGGGCCTTACTATGGCTACACCTTC.

The rearrangement joins TRBV10-3 to TRBJ1-2; TRBD1 might be the D (5 bases). The CDR3 sequence is 13 residues long. V shed 8 bases and J shed 4 bases, with 14 bases lying between them. Germline V gene data show CDR1 as ENHRY and CDR2 as SYGVKD. CDR3 DNA sequence: TGTGCCATCCTGCAGGGACCATCCTATGGCTACACCTTC. The encoded protein is CAILQGPSYGYTF.

The chain recombines TRBV9 with TRBJ2-7; 7 positions match TRBD1. The V and J ends lost 4 bases and 0 bases, in that order; junction bases with no gene match: 10. Germline V gene lookup returns CDR1 SGDLS and CDR2 YYNGEE. CDR3 length: 16 amino acids. The CDR3 region has the DNA TGTGCCAGCAGCCCGACTCCGGGACAGCGCTCCTACGAGCAGTACTTC. Amino acid sequence: CASSPTPGQRSYEQYF.

This chain connects TRBV19 to TRBJ2-1, with D unresolved. Germline CDR1 LNHDA, CDR2 SQIVND (reference sequence). CDR3 length equals 14 residues. Trimming pared 2 bases from V and 4 bases from J, leaving 9 bases between. This CDR3 reads CASSILVGYNEQFF. DNA for the CDR3: TGTGCCAGTAGTATATTGGTAGGTTACAATGAGCAGTTCTTC.

This clone was seen only a few times. This sequence joins TRBV7-3 and TRBJ1-1; D is perhaps TRBD1 (6 bases). CDR1 SGHTA and CDR2 FQGTGA come from the germline V gene. V lost 5 bases to trimming and J lost 0 bases, with 13 bases between them. The CDR3 extends over 15 amino acids. The CDR3 spells CASSPLGHMNTEAFF. CDR3 DNA sequence: TGTGCCAGCAGCCCTCTGGGACACATGAACACTGAAGCTTTCTTT.

The chain is built from TRBV10-3 and TRBJ1-2; D unclear. The V gene lost 4 bases and the J gene lost 4 bases, with 7 bases spanning the gap. The CDR3 covers 12 residues. Germline V gives CDR1 ENHRY, CDR2 SYGVKD. CDR3 in DNA: TGTGCCATCAGTGTGGAAAGCTATGGCTACACCTTC. Encoded protein: CAISVESYGYTF.

The genes are TRBV5-4 and TRBJ2-6; a weak D match, TRBD1 (6 bases). This CDR3 is 19 amino acids long. The V gene's germline CDR1 is SGHNT and CDR2 YYREEE (reference sequence). V lost 0 bases and J 0 bases, leaving 16 bases between the germline ends. The CDR3 sequence: CASSLGPDSESSGANVLTF. DNA for the CDR3: TGTGCCAGCAGCTTGGGGCCGGACAGTGAGAGCTCTGGGGCCAACGTCCTGACTTTC.

The chain links TRBV18 to TRBJ1-5; no clear D gene. Trimming stripped 3 bases from V and 4 bases from J, with 7 bases between. CDR3 length: 13 amino acids. Germline assignment: CDR1 KGHSH and CDR2 LQKENI. In nucleotides, the CDR3 is TGTGCCAGCTCACCGGCAGTGAATCAGCCCCAGCATTTT. Translation: CASSPAVNQPQHF.

This chain uses TRBV7-9 with TRBJ2-2; D possibly corresponds to TRBD2 (6 bases). Looked up from germline, CDR1 is SEHNR and CDR2 is FQNEAQ (reference sequence). V was trimmed by 1 base and J by 6 bases, leaving 12 bases between them. This CDR3 is 15 amino acids long. The CDR3 here is CASSLEGGAAGELFF. CDR3 nucleotides: TGTGCCAGCAGCTTAGAAGGAGGGGCGGCCGGGGAGCTGTTTTTT.

V gene TRBV27 combines with J gene TRBJ2-7; possibly TRBD1 for D (6 bases). The length of the CDR3 is 18 residues. V was cut by 4 bases and J by 1 base, with 23 bases left in between. The germline gives CDR1 MNHEY, CDR2 SMNVEV (reference sequence). The CDR3, as DNA: TGTGCCAGCAGTTCATTTGGACAGTACTCCCTCCCATCCTACGAGCAGTACTTC. Translated: CASSSFGQYSLPSYEQYF.

The chain couples TRBV5-8 to TRBJ1-2, with D hard to call. Germline V gives CDR1 SGHTS, CDR2 YDEGEE. This CDR3 has 14 amino acids. Trimming shortened V by 1 base and J by 8 bases, and 15 bases separated the two germline ends. CDR3 sequence: CASSLWARHGGYTF. The CDR3 bases are TGTGCCAGCAGCTTGTGGGCTAGACATGGAGGCTACACCTTC.

This rearrangement joins TRBV4-2 to TRBJ2-7, with 7 bases that match TRBD1. Germline assignment: CDR1 LGHNA and CDR2 YNFKEQ. V was pared by 1 base and J by 3 bases, with 0 bases of the junction left unmatched. The CDR3 covers 13 residues. The CDR3 loop is CASSQGTGYEQYF. The CDR3 nucleotides read TGTGCCAGCAGCCAAGGGACAGGCTACGAGCAGTACTTC.

This clone was detected a few times. The chain has TRBV10-3 and TRBJ2-2; tentative D call: TRBD1 (5 bases). From germline, CDR1 is ENHRY and CDR2 SYGVKD. Trimming took 4 bases from V and 11 from J, leaving 11 bases between them. The CDR3 spans 12 residues. The CDR3 protein is CAISGQGEELFF. In DNA form, the CDR3 reads TGTGCCATCAGTGGCCAGGGTGAAGAGCTGTTTTTT.

The genes are TRBV7-8 and TRBJ1-1, with D possibly TRBD1 on 6 matching bases. There are 16 residues in the CDR3. V was pared by 3 bases and J by 0 bases, with 14 bases between. Germline lookup yields CDR1 SGHVS and CDR2 FQNEAQ. Here the CDR3 reads CASSFAGGGLNTEAFF. The CDR3 bases are TGTGCCAGCAGCTTCGCCGGAGGGGGTTTGAACACTGAAGCTTTCTTT.

This chain links TRBV5-1 with TRBJ2-6, with a possible D match to TRBD1 (5 bases). Germline assignment: CDR1 SGHRS and CDR2 YFSETQ. V was shortened by 0 bases and J by 1 base, with 14 bases between the two germline ends. This CDR3 region has 18 residues. The CDR3 loop is CASSLGAQGWSGANVLTF. The CDR3, as DNA: TGCGCCAGCAGCTTGGGAGCCCAGGGATGGTCTGGGGCCAACGTCCTGACTTTC.

The rearrangement uses TRBV28 and TRBJ1-2; D gene uncertain. CDR1 is MDHEN and CDR2 is SYDVKM in the germline V gene. V lost 5 bases to trimming and J lost 8 bases, with 21 bases between them. The CDR3 is 15 amino acids. The CDR3 sequence: CASSPYPGRAGGYTF. In DNA, the CDR3 is TGTGCCAGCAGTCCGTACCCCGGGAGGGCGGGAGGCTACACCTTC.

The chain employs TRBV5-4 and TRBJ2-3; D not resolved. The germline V gene has CDR1 SGHNT and CDR2 YYREEE (reference sequence). This CDR3 has 12 amino acids. Trimming left V 2 bases short and J 8 bases short, with 9 bases between. CDR3 nucleotides: TGTGCCAGCAGCTTAGGGTTTGCTACGCAGTATTTT. Amino acid sequence: CASSLGFATQYF. The full variable domain, completed using reference TRBV5-4 and TRBJ2-3, is ETGVTQSPTHLIKTRGQQVTLRCSSQSGHNTVSWYQQALGQGPQFIFQYYREEENGRGNFPPRFSGLQFPNYSSELNVNALELDDSALYLCASSLGFATQYFGPGTRLTVL.

The chain carries TRBV19 and TRBJ2-4; 11 nucleotides match TRBD1. V dropped 9 bases and J dropped 3; count of bases not matched to a gene: 10. CDR3 size: 16 residues. Germline V gene sequence: CDR1 LNHDA, CDR2 SQIVND (reference sequence). The CDR3 nucleotides read TGTGCCAGCCAGAGACTGGGACAGGGGGACAAAAACATTCAGTACTTC. Its translation: CASQRLGQGDKNIQYF.

This clone was observed a single time. The gene calls are TRBV6-5 and TRBJ2-7, with D perhaps matching TRBD1 or TRBD2 (7 bases each). V lost 2 bases and J 4 bases, leaving 12 bases between the germline ends. This CDR3 spans 14 amino acids. CDR1 is MNHEY, CDR2 SVGAGI, per germline. The CDR3 DNA reads as TGTGCCAGCAGTTACGACAGGGAGGGTTACGAGCAGTACTTC. Amino acid sequence: CASSYDREGYEQYF.

This clone was seen only once. V gene TRBV7-8 combines with J gene TRBJ2-7, with 10 bases lining up with TRBD1. The CDR3 has 15 amino acids. After removal of 1 base from V and 3 bases from J, the junction contained 3 bases not matched to a gene. Germline CDR1 is SGHVS and CDR2 is FQNEAQ. Here the CDR3 reads CASSLVGQGIYEQYF. The CDR3 coding sequence is TGTGCCAGCAGCTTAGTGGGACAGGGGATCTACGAGCAGTACTTC.

The chain joins TRBV7-2 to TRBJ2-1, with D perhaps TRBD1 (6 bases). The CDR3 spans 15 residues. CDR1 and CDR2 (germline): SGHTA, FQGNSA. Trimming removed 6 bases at V and 4 bases at J, with 16 bases between. The CDR3 DNA reads TGTGCCAGCAGGCTCAGGGGTCTGAGTTACAATGAGCAGTTCTTC. Translated, it gives CASRLRGLSYNEQFF.

This clone is a singleton in its sample. This chain joins TRBV6-6 and TRBJ1-2, with no clear D. This CDR3 contains 12 residues. V shed 6 bases and J shed 2 bases, with 7 bases lying between them. Germline CDR1 is MNHNY and CDR2 is SVGAGI (reference sequence). CDR3 coding DNA: TGTGCCAGCAGACAAGGAAACTATGGCTACACCTTC. This sequence encodes CASRQGNYGYTF.

This chain connects TRBV28 to TRBJ1-4; D possibly corresponds to TRBD1 (5 bases). The CDR3 covers 14 residues. V was trimmed by 4 bases and J by 5 bases, leaving 11 bases between them. Germline CDR1 MDHEN, CDR2 SYDVKM. The CDR3 loop is CASSSGTQNEKLFF. CDR3 nucleotide sequence: TGTGCCAGCAGTTCCGGGACGCAGAATGAAAAACTGTTTTTT. Complete variable domain (other parts from reference TRBV28 and TRBJ1-4): DVKVTQSSRYLVKRTGEKVFLECVQDMDHENMFWYRQDPGLGLRLIYFSYDVKMKEKGDIPEGYSVSREKKERFSLILESASTNQTSMYLCASSSGTQNEKLFFGSGTQLSVL.

This clone was seen a handful of times. The chain combines TRBV4-1 with TRBJ2-3, with 7 bases lining up with TRBD1. CDR1 is MGHRA, CDR2 YSYEKL, per germline. The V segment lost 8 bases and the J segment 0 bases; nucleotides outside the gene matches: 8. This CDR3 has 15 amino acids. The CDR3: CASGHGTVSTDTQYF. CDR3 DNA: TGCGCCAGCGGTCATGGGACAGTTAGCACAGATACGCAGTATTTT.

V and J are TRBV28 and TRBJ1-1; D is perhaps TRBD1 (5 bases). The CDR3 consists of 12 residues. From germline, CDR1 is MDHEN and CDR2 SYDVKM. The ends were cut back, 7 bases at V and 4 bases at J, with 10 bases in the middle. The CDR3 spells CASTAGITEAFF. In DNA form, the CDR3 reads TGTGCCAGCACGGCAGGGATCACTGAAGCTTTCTTT.

The chain joins TRBV7-6 to TRBJ1-6, with a possible D match to TRBD1 (6 bases). There are 15 residues in the CDR3. Between the trimmed V and J ends, which lost 1 base and 10 bases, there was a span of 14 bases. From germline, CDR1 is SGHVS and CDR2 FNYEAQ. CDR3 residues: CASSLDTGQGSPLHF. CDR3 in DNA: TGTGCCAGCAGCTTAGATACAGGGCAGGGATCACCCCTCCACTTT.

The V gene is TRBV2, the J gene TRBJ1-2; D unresolved. This CDR3 has 15 amino acids. The germline V gene encodes CDR1 SNHLY and CDR2 FYNNEI. Trimming took 7 bases from V and 6 from J, leaving 21 bases between them. CDR3 sequence: CASTSSGRGQDGYTF. The CDR3 DNA reads TGTGCCAGCACCTCCTCAGGTCGGGGTCAGGATGGCTACACCTTC.

V gene TRBV4-1 combines with J gene TRBJ1-2; 7 bases line up with TRBD1. Germline CDR1 is MGHRA and CDR2 is YSYEKL. The CDR3 length is 17 residues. V lost 2 bases to trimming and J lost 4 bases; unmatched junction nucleotides: 13. CDR3 protein: CASSQRGQRALGYGYTF. CDR3 DNA sequence: TGCGCCAGCAGCCAAAGGGGACAGCGTGCTTTAGGCTATGGCTACACCTTC.

The chain links TRBV28 to TRBJ1-1, with unresolved D. The germline V gene has CDR1 MDHEN and CDR2 SYDVKM. The CDR3 loop spans 11 amino acids. With 5 bases removed from V and 8 bases from J, the gap between germline ends came to 9 bases. The CDR3 spells CASSVGLEAFF. The DNA of the CDR3 is TGTGCCAGCAGTGTAGGACTCGAAGCTTTCTTT.

The CDR3 sequence is CASSPPPGGLTDTQYF. CDR3 nucleotide sequence: TGCGCCAGCAGCCCTCCTCCGGGGGGCCTCACAGATACGCAGTATTTT. This chain links TRBV5-1 with TRBJ2-3, with D perhaps matching TRBD2 (7 bases). Per the germline V gene, CDR1 is SGHRS and CDR2 is YFSETQ. V was cut by 4 bases and J by 2 bases, with 17 bases left in between. This CDR3 has 16 amino acids. The full variable domain, in which reference TRBV5-1 and TRBJ2-3 provide the parts outside the CDR3, is KAGVTQTPRYLIKTRGQQVTLSCSPISGHRSVSWYQQTPGQGLQFLFEYFSETQRNKGNFPGRFSGRQFSNSRSEMNVSTLELGDSALYLCASSPPPGGLTDTQYFGPGTRLTVL.